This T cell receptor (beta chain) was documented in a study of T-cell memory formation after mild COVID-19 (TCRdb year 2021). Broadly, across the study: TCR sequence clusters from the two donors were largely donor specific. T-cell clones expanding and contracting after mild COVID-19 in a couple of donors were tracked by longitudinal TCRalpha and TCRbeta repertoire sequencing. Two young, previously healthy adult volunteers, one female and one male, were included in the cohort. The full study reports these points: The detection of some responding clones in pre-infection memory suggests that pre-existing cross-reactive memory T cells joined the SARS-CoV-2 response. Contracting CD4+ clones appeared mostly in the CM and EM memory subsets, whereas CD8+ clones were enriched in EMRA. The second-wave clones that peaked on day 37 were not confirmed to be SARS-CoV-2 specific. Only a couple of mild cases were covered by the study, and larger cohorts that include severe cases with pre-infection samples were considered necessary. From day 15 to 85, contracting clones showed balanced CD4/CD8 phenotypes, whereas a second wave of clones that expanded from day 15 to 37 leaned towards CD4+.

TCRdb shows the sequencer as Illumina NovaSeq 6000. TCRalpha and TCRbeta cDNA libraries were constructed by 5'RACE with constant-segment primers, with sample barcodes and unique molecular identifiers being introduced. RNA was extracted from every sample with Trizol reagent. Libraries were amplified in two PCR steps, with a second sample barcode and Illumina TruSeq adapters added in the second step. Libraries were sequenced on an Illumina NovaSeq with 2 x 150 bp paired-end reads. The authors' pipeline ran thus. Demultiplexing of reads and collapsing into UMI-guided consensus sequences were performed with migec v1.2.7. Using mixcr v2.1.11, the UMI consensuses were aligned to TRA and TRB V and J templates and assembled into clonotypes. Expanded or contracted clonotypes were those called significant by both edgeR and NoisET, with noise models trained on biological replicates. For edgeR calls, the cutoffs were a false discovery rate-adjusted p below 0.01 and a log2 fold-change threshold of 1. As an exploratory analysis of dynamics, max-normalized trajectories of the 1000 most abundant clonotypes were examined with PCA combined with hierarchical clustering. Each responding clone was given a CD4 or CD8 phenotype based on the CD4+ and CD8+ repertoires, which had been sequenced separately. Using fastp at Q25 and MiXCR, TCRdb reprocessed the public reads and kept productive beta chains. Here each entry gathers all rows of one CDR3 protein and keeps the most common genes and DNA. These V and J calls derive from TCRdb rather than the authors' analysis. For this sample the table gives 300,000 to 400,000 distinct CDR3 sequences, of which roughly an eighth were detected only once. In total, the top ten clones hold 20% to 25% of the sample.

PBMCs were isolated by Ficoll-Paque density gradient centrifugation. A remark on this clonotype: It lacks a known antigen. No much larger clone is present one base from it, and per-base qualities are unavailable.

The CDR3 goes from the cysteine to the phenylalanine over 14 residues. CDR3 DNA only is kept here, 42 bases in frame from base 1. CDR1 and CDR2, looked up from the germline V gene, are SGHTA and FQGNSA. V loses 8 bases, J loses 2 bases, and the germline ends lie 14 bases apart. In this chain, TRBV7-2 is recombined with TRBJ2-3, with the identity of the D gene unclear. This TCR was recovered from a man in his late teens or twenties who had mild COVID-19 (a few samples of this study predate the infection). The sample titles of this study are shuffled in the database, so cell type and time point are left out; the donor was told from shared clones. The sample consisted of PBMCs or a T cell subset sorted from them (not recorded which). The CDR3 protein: CASPVGPTTDTQYF. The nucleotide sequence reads TGTGCCAGCCCCGTGGGCCCTACCACAGATACGCAGTATTTT. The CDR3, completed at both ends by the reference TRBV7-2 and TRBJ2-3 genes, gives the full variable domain GAGVSQSPSNKVTEKGKDVELRCDPISGHTALYWYRQSLGQGLEFLIYFQGNSAPDKSGLPSDRFSAERTGGSVSTLTIQRTQQEDSAVYLCASPVGPTTDTQYFGPGTRLTVL.